One sample yielded the 8 T cell receptor beta chains listed below, sequenced in a study of cytomegalovirus exposure and HLA in healthy donors. Vbeta (60) and Jbeta (13) primers were used in the PCR. Sequencing used immunoSEQ multiplex PCR; TCRdb keeps in-frame clones, though not all of them. The table shows 150,000 to 200,000 clones, with 81% occurring only once. Specimen: PBMCs. The receptors were sampled from a man younger than 35 in good health and CMV-seronegative.

The chain carries TRBV29-1 and TRBJ2-1; tentative D call: TRBD1 (6 bases). The CDR3 spans 13 residues. Germline V CDR1 and CDR2: SQVTM, ANQGSEA. Trimming took 4 bases from V and 4 from J, leaving 11 bases between them. As DNA, the CDR3 is TGCAGCGTTGCCAGGGGATTGTACAATGAGCAGTTCTTC. Translating gives CSVARGLYNEQFF.

The V and J genes are TRBV10-3 and TRBJ1-4; 10 bases line up with TRBD1. The germline V gene encodes CDR1 ENHRY and CDR2 SYGVKD. With V trimmed by 8 bases and J by 6 bases, 6 bases remained unmatched. The CDR3 is 14 residues long. The chain's CDR3 is CAISGTGDDEKLFF. The CDR3 DNA is TGTGCCATCTCAGGGACAGGGGATGATGAAAAACTGTTTTTT.

The V gene is TRBV28, the J gene TRBJ1-5, with D hard to call. With 4 bases removed from V and 5 bases from J, the gap between germline ends came to 12 bases. The CDR3 runs 14 residues. Germline CDR1 reads MDHEN; CDR2 reads SYDVKM. This chain's CDR3 is CASSYSGSYQPQHF. CDR3 DNA sequence: TGTGCCAGCAGTTATTCGGGGAGCTATCAGCCCCAGCATTTT. Drawing the rest from reference TRBV28 and TRBJ1-5, the complete variable domain is DVKVTQSSRYLVKRTGEKVFLECVQDMDHENMFWYRQDPGLGLRLIYFSYDVKMKEKGDIPEGYSVSREKKERFSLILESASTNQTSMYLCASSYSGSYQPQHFGDGTRLSIL.

The chain joins TRBV13 to TRBJ2-7; TRBD2 might be the D (7 bases). The CDR3 runs 13 residues. Trimming left V 4 bases short and J 5 bases short, with 12 bases between. Looked up from germline, CDR1 is PRHDT and CDR2 is FYEKMQ (reference sequence). CDR3 region: CASSSGGANEQYF. The CDR3 DNA sequence: TGTGCCAGCAGCTCGGGGGGCGCGAACGAGCAGTACTTC.

The gene calls are TRBV4-3 and TRBJ2-7; D unclear. The germline CDR1 and CDR2 sequences are LGHNA and YSLEER. The CDR3 is 15 residues long. V dropped 0 bases and J dropped 0 bases, with 9 bases sitting between them. The CDR3 loop reads CASSQDRGASYEQYF. As DNA, the CDR3 is TGCGCCAGCAGCCAAGACCGCGGAGCCTCCTACGAGCAGTACTTC.

The chain links TRBV19 to TRBJ1-5; TRBD1 is a possible D gene (6 bases). This CDR3 has 20 residues. V was cut by 0 bases and J by 0 bases, with 21 bases left in between. In germline, CDR1 is LNHDA, CDR2 SQIVND (reference sequence). The DNA of the CDR3 is TGTGCCAGTAGTATAGATCTGTCTAGGACAGCATTAAATAGCAATCAGCCCCAGCATTTT. Residues: CASSIDLSRTALNSNQPQHF.

The chain has TRBV6-1 and TRBJ2-2, with 11 bases matching TRBD2. This CDR3 is built from 15 residues. Germline V lookup: CDR1 MNHNS, CDR2 SASEGT. With 5 bases clipped from V and 4 bases from J, the junction kept 3 bases outside the gene matches. In DNA form, the CDR3 reads TGTGCCAGCAGTCCTAGCGGGGGGACCACCGGGGAGCTGTTTTTT. Protein sequence: CASSPSGGTTGELFF.

The genes are TRBV5-1 and TRBJ2-3; tentatively, D is TRBD2 (5 bases). The CDR3 is 14 residues long. V was pared by 5 bases and J by 3 bases, with 13 bases between. Germline V gene sequence: CDR1 SGHRS, CDR2 YFSETQ. CDR3 in amino acids: CASRWTDQTDTQYF. CDR3 nucleotides: TGCGCCAGCAGGTGGACTGACCAAACAGATACGCAGTATTTT.